Listed here is a single TCR beta chain. Its antigen is undetermined. Trimming stripped 1 base from V and 3 bases from J, with 19 bases between. Per germline, CDR1 SGHVS and CDR2 FNYEAQ. There are 18 residues in the CDR3. These data originate in a study of somatic mutations in cytotoxic T cells in rheumatoid arthritis. The data were produced by immunoSEQ multiplex PCR, yet TCRdb's version contains in-frame clones alone and is incomplete. The sample yields about 14,000 clones, 60% to 80% seen once. Study outcomes and limitations: The top CD8+ clone topped 20% of CD8+ cells in about an eighth of the 65 patients.

This clonotype originated in an adult with rheumatoid arthritis. The J gene is TRBJ2-1, the V gene TRBV7-6; D possibly matches TRBD1 or TRBD2 (7 bases each). Sequencing used CD8+ T cells sorted from blood. CDR3 region: CASSLGSGGAIIYNEQFF. The CDR3 nucleotides read TGTGCCAGCAGCTTAGGCTCAGGGGGGGCAATTATCTACAATGAGCAGTTCTTC.